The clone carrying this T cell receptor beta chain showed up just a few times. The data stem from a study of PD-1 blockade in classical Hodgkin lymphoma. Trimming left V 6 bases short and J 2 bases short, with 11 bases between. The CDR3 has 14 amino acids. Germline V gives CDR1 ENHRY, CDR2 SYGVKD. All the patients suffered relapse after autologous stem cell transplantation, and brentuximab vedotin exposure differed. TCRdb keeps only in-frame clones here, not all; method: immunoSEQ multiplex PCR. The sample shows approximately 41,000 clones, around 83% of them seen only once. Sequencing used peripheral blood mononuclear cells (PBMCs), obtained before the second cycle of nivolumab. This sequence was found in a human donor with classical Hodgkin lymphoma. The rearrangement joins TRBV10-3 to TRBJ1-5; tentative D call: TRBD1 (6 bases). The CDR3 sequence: CAISRGLGNQPQHF. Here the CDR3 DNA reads TGTGCCATCAGCAGGGGATTGGGCAATCAGCCCCAGCATTTT.